The clone carrying this T cell receptor beta chain was observed a handful of times. The antigen is not known. The sample belongs to a study of blood T cells in healthy people across ages. Study findings and constraints: A roughly linear age-dependent decrease characterized TCR beta diversity per million T cells.

The germline V and J ends were trimmed by 8 bases and 0 bases, with 20 bases remaining between them. The CDR3 is 18 amino acids. Germline CDR1 is SGHNT and CDR2 is YENEEA. A second PCR, run for roughly 7 to 11 cycles, used a sample-barcoded 5' primer plus a J-beta primer mix. TCRdb passed the 5' RACE reads through MiXCR, listing each CDR3 protein once. In the table there are 700,000 or so distinct CDR3 sequences, about a fifth of which are singletons. This TCR was sampled from a man aged 65 to 85 in good health. The sample taken for sequencing was blood. The chain couples TRBV11-3 to TRBJ2-6; perhaps D is TRBD1 or TRBD2 (5 bases each). This chain's CDR3 is CASSGEGLRGSGANVLTF. In DNA form, the CDR3 reads TGTGCCAGCTCCGGGGAAGGCCTAAGGGGCTCTGGGGCCAACGTCCTGACTTTC.